This section outlines one TCR beta chain sequence together with its context. The CDR3 runs to 16 residues. Germline CDR1 SNHLY, CDR2 FYNNEI. V lost 4 bases and J lost 5; bases outside the gene matches: 10. The PCR contained 60 Vbeta and 13 Jbeta primers. Using immunoSEQ multiplex PCR, the repertoire was profiled, and TCRdb retains in-frame clones only, with some absent. The top ten hold 1.5% to 2% of the sample, which has around 110,000 clones, 75% seen once. This entry belongs to a study of cytomegalovirus exposure and HLA in healthy donors. The chain employs TRBV2 and TRBJ1-4; 7 bases are a match to TRBD1. The sample comprised PBMCs. This receptor was obtained from a woman between 18 and 29 years old in good health and CMV-seronegative. The CDR3 sequence is CASSAITGTANEKLFF. CDR3 nucleotides: TGTGCCAGCAGTGCCATTACCGGGACAGCCAATGAAAAACTGTTTTTT.